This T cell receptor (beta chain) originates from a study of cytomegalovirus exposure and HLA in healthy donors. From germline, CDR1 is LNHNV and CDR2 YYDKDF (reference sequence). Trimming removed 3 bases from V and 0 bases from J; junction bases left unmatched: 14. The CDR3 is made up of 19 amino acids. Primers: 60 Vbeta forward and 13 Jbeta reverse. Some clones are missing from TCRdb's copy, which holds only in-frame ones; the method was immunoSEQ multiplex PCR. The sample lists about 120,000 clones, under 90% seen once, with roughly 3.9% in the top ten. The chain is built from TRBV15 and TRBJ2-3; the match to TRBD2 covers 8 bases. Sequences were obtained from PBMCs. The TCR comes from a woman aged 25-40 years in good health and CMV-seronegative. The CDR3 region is CATSSEFPGIAGSTDTQYF. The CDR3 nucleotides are TGTGCCACCAGCAGCGAGTTCCCAGGGATAGCGGGGAGCACAGATACGCAGTATTTT. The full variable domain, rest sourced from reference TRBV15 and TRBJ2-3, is DAMVIQNPRYQVTQFGKPVTLSCSQTLNHNVMYWYQQKSSQAPKLLFHYYDKDFNNEADTPDNFQSRRPNTSFCFLDIRSPGLGDTAMYLCATSSEFPGIAGSTDTQYFGPGTRLTVL.